Detailed here is one T cell receptor (beta chain). The antigen is unknown. PCR was performed using 60 Vbeta and 13 Jbeta primers. Clones were sequenced by immunoSEQ multiplex PCR, and TCRdb holds only the in-frame ones, with some missing. The sample shows 200,000 to 250,000 clones, over 75% of them seen only once. Germline loops: CDR1 MNHEY, CDR2 SMNVEV (reference sequence). The CDR3 is 16 residues long. Trimming left V 0 bases short and J 4 bases short, with 16 bases between. This sample is part of a study of cytomegalovirus exposure and HLA in healthy donors. Study overall: An early data release held 70 million to 90 million unique TCRs from HLA-typed donors.

Study results and caveats: The authors later found most CMV-associated TCR beta chains appeared HLA-restricted.

Sequencing used PBMCs. This receptor was obtained from a man aged 18-30 years in good health and CMV-seronegative. This chain joins TRBV27 and TRBJ2-7; D is perhaps TRBD2 (6 bases). The CDR3 coding sequence is TGTGCCAGCAGTTTATCGGCCGGGGGAGGAGAATACGAGCAGTACTTC. It is translated as CASSLSAGGGEYEQYF.